This note documents a single T cell receptor (beta chain) sequence. The CDR3 loop spans 15 amino acids. The germline gives CDR1 KGHSH, CDR2 LQKENI. V dropped 3 bases and J dropped 1 base, with 12 bases sitting between them. Orbital computed tomography and thyroid ultrasound, together with serum TRAb and thyroxine and clinical symptoms, were used for diagnoses. TCR beta CDR3 regions were amplified from RNA transcripts. With the HTBI primer set, the TCR CDR3 went through a first round of RT-PCR. In TCRdb, the multiplex PCR reads were re-called with MiXCR into one record per CDR3 protein. There are some 740,000 distinct CDR3 sequences in the sample; around 15% occur only once, and roughly a tenth lies in the top ten. The data are from a study of T cells in Graves' hyperthyroidism and ophthalmopathy.

This receptor was taken from a woman younger than 30 with Graves' hyperthyroidism. This chain links TRBV18 with TRBJ2-5, with D perhaps matching TRBD1 (5 bases). The sequenced sample was blood. CDR3 coding DNA: TGTGCCAGCTCACCCAACCAGGGATTCCAAGAGACCCAGTACTTC. It codes for CASSPNQGFQETQYF.